Shown below are 9 T cell receptor beta chains from a single sample sequenced in a study of blood T cell repertoires in COVID-19. Some clones are missing from TCRdb's copy, which holds only in-frame ones; the method was immunoSEQ multiplex PCR. Of around 270,000 clones in the sample, over 80% were seen once. The sequenced material came from peripheral blood. The receptors derive from a woman aged 40-49 years who had recovered from COVID-19.

The rearrangement uses TRBV5-4 and TRBJ2-7; TRBD1 is a possible D gene (5 bases). This CDR3 has 14 residues. Germline assignment: CDR1 SGHNT and CDR2 YYREEE (reference sequence). Trimming stripped 2 bases from V and 2 bases from J, with 11 bases between. The CDR3 DNA follows: TGTGCCAGCAGCTTCGACAGTGCTGCCTACGAGCAGTACTTC. It yields the protein CASSFDSAAYEQYF.

The chain joins TRBV7-9 to TRBJ1-2, with D maybe TRBD1 (5 bases). The CDR3 is 17 amino acids. Germline values: CDR1 SEHNR, CDR2 FQNEAQ (reference sequence). Deletions cut 7 bases from V and 2 bases from J, with 23 bases between. CDR3 bases: TGTGCCAGCACCCCCCGGGACTGGACGGTGGGAAACTATGGCTACACCTTC. Translation gives CASTPRDWTVGNYGYTF.

Only a few counts were recorded for this clone. CDR3 sequence: CASSSGYGANTEAFF. CDR3 coding DNA: TGTGCCAGTAGTTCTGGGTATGGGGCGAACACTGAAGCTTTCTTT. The chain combines TRBV19 with TRBJ1-1; tentative D call: TRBD1 (5 bases). The CDR3 totals 15 residues. Trimming cost V 5 bases and J 1 base, with 14 bases left between them. CDR1 is LNHDA, CDR2 SQIVND, per germline (reference sequence). Complete variable domain (other parts from reference TRBV19 and TRBJ1-1): DGGITQSPKYLFRKEGQNVTLSCEQNLNHDAMYWYRQDPGQGLRLIYYSQIVNDFQKGDIAEGYSVSREKKESFPLTVTSAQKNPTAFYLCASSSGYGANTEAFFGQGTRLTVV.

V gene TRBV5-5 combines with J gene TRBJ1-5; 8 nucleotides line up with TRBD1. With V trimmed by 1 base and J by 1 base, 1 base remained unmatched. The CDR3 extends over 15 amino acids. The germline V gene has CDR1 SGHKS and CDR2 YYEKEE (reference sequence). The CDR3 loop reads CASSLWTGSNQPQHF. CDR3 coding DNA: TGTGCCAGCAGCTTGTGGACAGGGAGCAATCAGCCCCAGCATTTT.

This chain uses TRBV4-1 with TRBJ2-7, with D unclear. This CDR3 spans 15 amino acids. The V end lost 2 bases, the J end lost 0 bases, and 11 bases lay between the germline ends. Germline V lookup: CDR1 MGHRA, CDR2 YSYEKL. The CDR3 nucleotides read TGCGCCAGCAGCCAAACGTACTCAAGCTCCTACGAGCAGTACTTC. Translated, it gives CASSQTYSSSYEQYF.

The chain is built from TRBV2 and TRBJ2-1; D is uncertain. V dropped 6 bases and J dropped 6 bases, with 15 bases sitting between them. The CDR3 runs to 14 residues. Germline values: CDR1 SNHLY, CDR2 FYNNEI. This chain's CDR3 is CASSRQPNPNEQFF. The CDR3 DNA reads as TGTGCCAGCAGCAGGCAGCCGAACCCCAATGAGCAGTTCTTC.

The chain links TRBV28 to TRBJ2-5, with 7 nucleotides matching TRBD2. Trimming cost V 2 bases and J 3 bases; bases outside gene matches: 12. Germline assignment: CDR1 MDHEN and CDR2 SYDVKM. This CDR3 region has 17 residues. The CDR3 region is CASSLGGGSLPEETQYF. CDR3 coding DNA: TGTGCCAGCAGTTTAGGGGGGGGGTCCCTCCCTGAAGAGACCCAGTACTTC.

This clone was picked up a small number of times. V gene TRBV5-1 combines with J gene TRBJ2-3; the D gene is possibly TRBD1 (6 bases). Germline CDR1 and CDR2: SGHRS and YFSETQ. V was cut by 2 bases and J by 5 bases, with 12 bases left in between. This CDR3 has 14 residues. The CDR3 nucleotides are TGCGCCAGCAGCTTAGGACAGACTGAAGATACGCAGTATTTT. Amino acids: CASSLGQTEDTQYF.

The chain joins TRBV19 to TRBJ2-1, with TRBD1 matching 8 bases. J lost 0 bases, V lost 6 bases, and 7 bases had no gene match. The CDR3 totals 16 residues. The germline V gene encodes CDR1 LNHDA and CDR2 SQIVND (reference sequence). As DNA, the CDR3 is TGTGCCAGTAGCCTTAGGACAGGGAGCTCCTACAATGAGCAGTTCTTC. Translated, it gives CASSLRTGSSYNEQFF.